A single sample is the source of the 28 T cell receptor beta chains below, sequenced in a study of beta chain features in type 1 diabetes. Findings and limits, study-wide: Type 1 diabetes patients had TCRB CDR3s that were shorter (moderately but significantly so) in all four CD4+ subsets.

The entirety of the isolated RNA underwent reverse transcription, so expressed TCRB transcripts were sequenced. Using immunoSEQ multiplex PCR, the repertoire was profiled, and TCRdb retains in-frame clones only, with some absent. Among 230,000 or so clones, approximately 16% were seen once, and the ten largest hold roughly 0.08%. The antigens for these receptors are not known. Specimen: naive CD4+ T cells from blood. The receptors come from a man aged 30 to 39 with type 1 diabetes.

A remark on this clone: The sample holds other DNA sequences that translate to the same CDR3. The chain combines TRBV4-1 with TRBJ2-5; a possible D gene is TRBD2 (5 bases). The CDR3 loop spans 12 amino acids. V was pared by 3 bases and J by 7 bases, with 9 bases between. CDR1 MGHRA and CDR2 YSYEKL come from the germline V gene. CDR3 sequence reads: CASSHLGGTQYF. The DNA for the CDR3 is TGCGCCAGCAGCCATCTCGGAGGGACCCAGTACTTC.

This clone appeared a few times. The gene calls are TRBV29-1 and TRBJ2-7, with D maybe TRBD2 (6 bases). Trimming removed 4 bases at V and 3 bases at J, with 25 bases between. CDR3 length equals 17 residues. CDR1 is SQVTM, CDR2 ANQGSEA, per germline. CDR3 coding DNA: TGCAGCGTTGGAGGAGGTGGGTCTAGCGCGATCCTCTACGAGCAGTACTTC. Its protein is CSVGGGGSSAILYEQYF.

This clone was seen more than once but under ten times. The rearrangement links TRBV29-1 to TRBJ2-6; 9 nucleotides line up with TRBD1. Germline V gives CDR1 SQVTM, CDR2 ANQGSEA. CDR3 length: 17 amino acids. V lost 0 bases and J lost 4; bases outside the gene matches: 7. The CDR3 region has the DNA TGCAGCGTTGAAGAAGCGGGACAGGGATCCGGGGCCAACGTCCTGACTTTC. It codes for CSVEEAGQGSGANVLTF.

This clone has a handful of counts. V usage is TRBV29-1 and J usage is TRBJ1-3, with TRBD1 matching 8 bases. Germline loops: CDR1 SQVTM, CDR2 ANQGSEA. The V gene end was trimmed by 7 bases and the J gene end by 2 bases; junction bases not matched to a gene: 4. This CDR3 has 13 residues. The CDR3 DNA reads as TGCAGCGCTCAACAGGGGGCTGGAAACACCATATATTTT. Its protein product is CSAQQGAGNTIYF.

The CDR3 coding sequence is TGTGCCAGCAGCTTAGGACAGGGGATATTGAGAGGCAATCAGCCCCAGCATTTT. It codes for CASSLGQGILRGNQPQHF. The chain carries TRBV7-2 and TRBJ1-5; the match to TRBD1 covers 8 bases. Trimming removed 1 base from V and 2 bases from J; junction bases left unmatched: 10. Germline values: CDR1 SGHTA, CDR2 FQGNSA. This CDR3 is built from 18 residues.

This clone has just a few counts. The rearrangement joins TRBV27 to TRBJ2-1; D ambiguous. V was clipped by 8 bases and J by 0 bases, with 20 bases between them. The V gene's germline CDR1 is MNHEY and CDR2 SMNVEV (reference sequence). The CDR3 is made up of 17 amino acids. The CDR3 nucleotides read TGTGCCAGCCGATTCCGGCTAGTTGGAAGCTCCTACAATGAGCAGTTCTTC. It is translated as CASRFRLVGSSYNEQFF.

This clone was seen a few times. The chain recombines TRBV28 with TRBJ1-5, with D uncertain. Trimming took 8 bases from V and 4 from J, leaving 6 bases between them. Germline V lookup: CDR1 MDHEN, CDR2 SYDVKM. This CDR3 spans 11 amino acids. The CDR3 DNA is TGTGCCAGCTCGGGAAATCAGCCCCAGCATTTT. It translates to CASSGNQPQHF.

The chain carries TRBV7-3 and TRBJ2-1, with TRBD2 matching over 10 bases. V dropped 2 bases and J dropped 5; count of bases not matched to a gene: 3. Germline V gives CDR1 SGHTA, CDR2 FQGTGA. This CDR3 contains 15 residues. The CDR3 loop is CASSLRTSGNNEQFF. CDR3 in DNA: TGTGCCAGCAGCTTACGGACTAGCGGTAACAATGAGCAGTTCTTC. The whole variable domain, filled in from reference TRBV7-3 and TRBJ2-1, reads GAGVSQTPSNKVTEKGKYVELRCDPISGHTALYWYRQSLGQGPEFLIYFQGTGAADDSGLPNDRFFAVRPEGSVSTLKIQRTERGDSAVYLCASSLRTSGNNEQFFGPGTRLTVL.

This clone was counted between two and nine times. The chain is built from TRBV28 and TRBJ1-1; 10 nucleotides align to TRBD1. Trimming removed 6 bases from V and 5 bases from J; junction bases left unmatched: 3. The CDR3 is 13 amino acids. Germline V gene sequence: CDR1 MDHEN, CDR2 SYDVKM. This CDR3 reads CASSGGQGTEAFF. CDR3 nucleotides: TGTGCCAGCAGCGGGGGACAGGGGACTGAAGCTTTCTTT.

This clone was seen a handful of times. V and J are TRBV7-9 and TRBJ2-2, with a possible D match to TRBD1 (6 bases). Germline V gene data show CDR1 as SEHNR and CDR2 as FQNEAQ (reference sequence). Trimming cost V 5 bases and J 0 bases, with 13 bases left between them. The CDR3 has 16 amino acids. CDR3 region: CASSHRQDSNTGELFF. The CDR3 nucleotides are TGTGCCAGCAGCCACAGACAGGATTCGAACACCGGGGAGCTGTTTTTT.

V gene TRBV7-3 combines with J gene TRBJ2-3; 7 nucleotides align to TRBD1. The CDR3 has 14 amino acids. Germline-derived CDR1 and CDR2 are SGHTA and FQGTGA. Unmatched junction bases numbered 13, after V lost 5 bases and J lost 11 bases. The DNA of the CDR3 is TGTGCCAGCAGCCCCCGGGACAGCCGGGTCGAGCAGTATTTT. It encodes CASSPRDSRVEQYF.

The CDR3 region is CASSSRMVETQYF. CDR3 nucleotide sequence: TGTGCCAGCAGCTCCCGCATGGTGGAGACCCAGTACTTC. The rearrangement uses TRBV7-6 and TRBJ2-5; no definite D call. V lost 4 bases and J lost 5, with 11 bases in between. The CDR3 covers 13 residues. CDR1 is SGHVS and CDR2 is FNYEAQ in the germline V gene. The entire variable domain, with the rest obtained from reference TRBV7-6 and TRBJ2-5, is as follows: GAGVSQSPRYKVTKRGQDVALRCDPISGHVSLYWYRQALGQGPEFLTYFNYEAQQDKSGLPNDRFSAERPEGSISTLTIQRTEQRDSAMYRCASSSRMVETQYFGPGTRLLVL.

The chain employs TRBV29-1 and TRBJ2-4; D ambiguous. Looked up from germline, CDR1 is SQVTM and CDR2 is ANQGSEA. V was cut by 7 bases and J by 7 bases, with 17 bases left in between. CDR3 length equals 13 residues. This CDR3 is CSAHSGPTNIQYF. As DNA, the CDR3 is TGCAGCGCTCACTCCGGGCCTACGAACATTCAGTACTTC.

This clone was seen only a few times. The V and J genes are TRBV5-1 and TRBJ2-1; D may match TRBD1 or TRBD2 (5 bases each). Germline V gives CDR1 SGHRS, CDR2 YFSETQ. This CDR3 has 14 amino acids. V gave up 3 bases and J gave up 3 bases, with 10 bases separating them. CDR3 DNA sequence: TGCGCCAGCAGCTCCGGGACCGGCTACAATGAGCAGTTCTTC. This sequence encodes CASSSGTGYNEQFF. Together with reference TRBV5-1 and TRBJ2-1, the CDR3 gives the full variable domain: KAGVTQTPRYLIKTRGQQVTLSCSPISGHRSVSWYQQTPGQGLQFLFEYFSETQRNKGNFPGRFSGRQFSNSRSEMNVSTLELGDSALYLCASSSGTGYNEQFFGPGTRLTVL.

This clone was counted only a few times. The J gene is TRBJ2-5, the V gene TRBV29-1; TRBD2 agrees at 9 bases. There are 14 residues in the CDR3. CDR1 and CDR2 (germline): SQVTM, ANQGSEA. Germline trimming cut 6 bases from V and 2 bases from J; bases unmatched to any gene: 7. As DNA, the CDR3 is TGCAGCGTGACGGAGGCGGGAGGGCAAGAGACCCAGTACTTC. It specifies CSVTEAGGQETQYF.

This sequence joins TRBV2 and TRBJ1-2; 8 bases fit TRBD1. The ends lost 4 bases at V and 4 bases at J; junction bases unmatched: 8. The CDR3 runs to 15 residues. In germline, CDR1 is SNHLY, CDR2 FYNNEI. CDR3 loop: CASSVRTGYGYGYTF. In DNA, the CDR3 is TGTGCCAGCAGTGTACGGACAGGGTATGGCTATGGCTACACCTTC. Complete variable domain (other parts from reference TRBV2 and TRBJ1-2): EPEVTQTPSHQVTQMGQEVILRCVPISNHLYFYWYRQILGQKVEFLVSFYNNEISEKSEIFDDQFSVERPDGSNFTLKIRSTKLEDSAMYFCASSVRTGYGYGYTFGSGTRLTVV.

In this sample, this clone turned up a few times. The chain joins TRBV25-1 to TRBJ2-7, with D possibly matching TRBD1 (7 bases). Germline CDR1 is MGHDK and CDR2 is SYGVNS. CDR3 length: 12 amino acids. V lost 4 bases and J lost 9, with 13 bases in between. CDR3 loop: CASSVQGGWQYF. In nucleotides, the CDR3 is TGTGCCAGCAGTGTGCAGGGGGGTTGGCAGTACTTC.

This chain links TRBV10-3 with TRBJ2-1, with D perhaps matching TRBD2 (6 bases). In germline, CDR1 is ENHRY, CDR2 SYGVKD. V shed 4 bases and J shed 3 bases, with 13 bases lying between them. This CDR3 comprises 15 residues. The CDR3 protein is CAISAGSGNYNEQFF. DNA of the CDR3: TGTGCCATCAGTGCCGGTAGCGGTAACTACAATGAGCAGTTCTTC.

CDR3 protein: CASRDCADRTYEQYF. The CDR3 DNA follows: TGTGCCAGCAGGGACTGCGCGGACAGAACCTACGAGCAGTACTTC. The chain is built from TRBV25-1 and TRBJ2-7; D perhaps matches TRBD1 (6 bases). CDR1 is MGHDK and CDR2 is SYGVNS in the germline V gene. The CDR3 has 15 residues. Trimming removed 6 bases at V and 2 bases at J, with 17 bases between.

The chain recombines TRBV7-2 with TRBJ2-7; 12 positions agree with TRBD2. Germline CDR1 SGHTA, CDR2 FQGNSA. The CDR3 extends over 15 amino acids. The V segment lost 4 bases and the J segment 3 bases; nucleotides outside the gene matches: 4. CDR3 bases: TGTGCCAGCAGCTATCAGACTAGCGGGAGCTACGAGCAGTACTTC. Translating gives CASSYQTSGSYEQYF.

This chain connects TRBV28 to TRBJ2-5; D may be TRBD1 (7 bases). V was cut by 5 bases and J by 0 bases, with 13 bases left in between. CDR1 and CDR2 from the germline V gene are MDHEN and SYDVKM. The CDR3 runs to 15 residues. As DNA, the CDR3 is TGTGCCAGCAGTCGCGGGACAGCCTACCAAGAGACCCAGTACTTC. This gives the protein CASSRGTAYQETQYF.

This rearrangement joins TRBV7-2 to TRBJ1-3; D uncertain. The CDR3 extends over 13 amino acids. Germline CDR1 and CDR2: SGHTA and FQGNSA. Trimming left V 6 bases short and J 8 bases short, with 14 bases between. Here the CDR3 DNA reads TGTGCCAGCAGGGCGGGGAACGGTGACACCATATATTTT. Protein: CASRAGNGDTIYF.

A remark on this clone: The identical CDR3 is also encoded by other nucleotide sequences in the sample. The CDR3 coding sequence is TGTGCCTGGAGCGTCTCCGGGGGCACTGAAGCTTTCTTT. This gives the protein CAWSVSGGTEAFF. The chain employs TRBV30 and TRBJ1-1; a weak D match, TRBD1 (5 bases). This CDR3 has 13 amino acids. Trimming left V 3 bases short and J 4 bases short, with 12 bases between. Germline CDR1 GTSNPN, CDR2 SVGIG (reference sequence).

In this sample, this clone turned up a few times. The chain employs TRBV7-9 and TRBJ2-7; D gene unclear. The CDR3 runs to 13 residues. V was shortened by 5 bases and J by 2 bases, with 10 bases between the two germline ends. Germline V gives CDR1 SEHNR, CDR2 FQNEAQ (reference sequence). CDR3 loop: CASSDNLAYEQYF. In nucleotides, the CDR3 is TGTGCCAGCAGCGATAATCTAGCCTACGAGCAGTACTTC.

CDR3 region: CASSLAPGGGDTEAFF. DNA of the CDR3: TGCGCCAGCAGCTTGGCCCCAGGTGGAGGGGACACTGAAGCTTTCTTT. The rearrangement uses TRBV5-1 and TRBJ1-1; tentatively, D is TRBD1 (5 bases). Trimming shortened V by 0 bases and J by 3 bases, and 15 bases separated the two germline ends. CDR3 length: 16 residues. CDR1 and CDR2 from the germline V gene are SGHRS and YFSETQ.

The V call is TRBV28, the J call TRBJ2-7; 14 bases align to TRBD2. The CDR3 length is 15 residues. The germline V gene encodes CDR1 MDHEN and CDR2 SYDVKM. The junction had 7 bases not matched to a gene; V was cut back by 6 bases and J by 6 bases. The CDR3 region has the DNA TGTGCCAGCAGAAACCAAGGACTAGCGGGAGGCGAGCAGTACTTC. This encodes CASRNQGLAGGEQYF. The full variable domain, its missing parts supplied by reference TRBV28 and TRBJ2-7, is DVKVTQSSRYLVKRTGEKVFLECVQDMDHENMFWYRQDPGLGLRLIYFSYDVKMKEKGDIPEGYSVSREKKERFSLILESASTNQTSMYLCASRNQGLAGGEQYFGPGTRLTVT.

V and J are TRBV5-4 and TRBJ2-3; 8 nucleotides line up with TRBD2. CDR1 SGHNT and CDR2 YYREEE come from the germline V gene (reference sequence). The CDR3 has 15 residues. Trimming took 2 bases from V and 2 from J; bases not matched to a gene: 4. The CDR3 DNA is TGTGCCAGCAGCTTTGCTAGCGGGCCCACAGATACGCAGTATTTT. Its protein product is CASSFASGPTDTQYF.

In this sample, this clone turned up a few times. The chain uses TRBV25-1 and TRBJ2-7; TRBD1 matches 8 bases. The CDR3 loop spans 15 amino acids. The V and J ends lost 3 bases and 9 bases, in that order; junction bases with no gene match: 13. Germline CDR1 and CDR2: MGHDK and SYGVNS. CDR3 region: CASSDPRSGGVGQYF. DNA for the CDR3: TGTGCCAGCAGTGATCCGAGATCAGGGGGCGTAGGGCAGTACTTC.